The 20 T cell receptor beta chains in this list originate from one sample, sequenced in a study of blood T cell repertoires in COVID-19. Sequencing used immunoSEQ multiplex PCR; TCRdb keeps in-frame clones, though not all of them. The table shows approximately 65,000 clones, with under 80% occurring only once. Sequenced: PBMCs or T cells enriched from blood (not recorded which). All receptors come from a woman aged 55-70 years who had been exposed to COVID-19.

The chain joins TRBV4-3 to TRBJ1-1, with D possibly matching TRBD1 (5 bases). The CDR3 loop spans 15 amino acids. Germline V gives CDR1 LGHNA, CDR2 YSLEER. V was cut by 1 base and J by 4 bases, with 13 bases left in between. The chain's CDR3 is CASSQGEGISTEAFF. Written as DNA, the CDR3 is TGCGCCAGCAGCCAAGGGGAGGGGATCAGCACTGAAGCTTTCTTT.

This clone turned up a few times. The chain recombines TRBV4-2 with TRBJ2-7; 9 bases fit TRBD1. This CDR3 region has 17 residues. Losses at the gene ends were 4 bases for V and 2 bases for J; bases not matched to a gene: 12. Germline CDR1 is LGHNA and CDR2 is YNFKEQ. In nucleotides, the CDR3 is TGTGCCAGCAGCCTCTATACCGGGACAGGGATACCCTACGAGCAGTACTTC. This translates into CASSLYTGTGIPYEQYF.

This clone was seen once. V and J are TRBV28 and TRBJ2-7; D uncertain. The CDR3 runs to 14 residues. CDR1 and CDR2 (germline): MDHEN, SYDVKM. V gave up 3 bases and J gave up 0 bases, with 9 bases separating them. CDR3 region: CASSFSKSSYEQYF. The CDR3 coding sequence is TGTGCCAGCAGTTTTTCTAAGAGCTCCTACGAGCAGTACTTC.

The chain joins TRBV19 to TRBJ1-5; 9 bases map to TRBD1. Germline CDR1 LNHDA, CDR2 SQIVND (reference sequence). CDR3 length: 14 residues. V shed 9 bases and J 4 bases; nucleotides not matched to a gene: 7. The CDR3 reads CASDRGFTNQPQHF. The CDR3, as DNA: TGTGCCAGCGACAGGGGGTTTACGAATCAGCCCCAGCATTTT.

This clone was counted at least ten times. This chain uses TRBV6-5 with TRBJ1-2, with TRBD1 identical over 9 bases. The length of the CDR3 is 14 residues. Looked up from germline, CDR1 is MNHEY and CDR2 is SVGAGI. Unmatched junction bases numbered 3, after V lost 2 bases and J lost 5 bases. CDR3 DNA sequence: TGTGCCAGCAGTTACGGGACAGGGAAATATGGCTACACCTTC. Its translation is CASSYGTGKYGYTF.

This clone was counted ten times or more. The V and J genes are TRBV7-2 and TRBJ2-7; TRBD2 agrees at 14 bases. J gave up 7 bases and V 4 bases, and 6 bases lay outside the gene matches. Germline-derived CDR1 and CDR2 are SGHTA and FQGNSA. CDR3 size: 15 residues. CDR3 sequence (DNA): TGTGCCAGCAGCTGGGGGACTAGCGGGAGTGGAGAGCAGTACTTC. The encoded protein is CASSWGTSGSGEQYF.

The chain carries TRBV15 and TRBJ1-2; D gene ambiguous. Per the germline V gene, CDR1 is LNHNV and CDR2 is YYDKDF (reference sequence). This CDR3 region has 15 residues. V was shortened by 4 bases and J by 0 bases, with 12 bases between the two germline ends. CDR3 nucleotide sequence: TGTGCCACCAGCACCGGCGGCCTAGCTAACTATGGCTACACCTTC. Encoded protein: CATSTGGLANYGYTF.

This chain uses TRBV11-2 with TRBJ1-5, with unresolved D. V shed 2 bases and J shed 4 bases, with 6 bases lying between them. Germline V gene lookup returns CDR1 SGHAT and CDR2 FQNNGV. The CDR3 contains 13 residues. The CDR3 is CASSLWQNQPQHF. DNA of the CDR3: TGTGCCAGCAGCTTATGGCAGAATCAGCCCCAGCATTTT.

The rearrangement links TRBV7-2 to TRBJ1-1; D ambiguous. Germline V gene data show CDR1 as SGHTA and CDR2 as FQGNSA. The CDR3 runs 12 residues. Deletions cut 3 bases from V and 8 bases from J, with 10 bases between. The CDR3 spells CASSLMFREAFF. CDR3 nucleotides: TGTGCCAGCAGCTTGATGTTCAGGGAAGCTTTCTTT.

The rearrangement uses TRBV30 and TRBJ1-5, with 8 nucleotides matching TRBD1. Germline CDR1 GTSNPN, CDR2 SVGIG (reference sequence). This CDR3 has 13 residues. The ends lost 5 bases at V and 2 bases at J; junction bases unmatched: 2. The CDR3 here is CAWGGQGNQPQHF. For the CDR3, the DNA is TGTGCCTGGGGGGGACAGGGCAATCAGCCCCAGCATTTT.

The chain links TRBV29-1 to TRBJ2-3, with D possibly TRBD2 on 6 matching bases. The CDR3 runs 13 residues. The germline V and J ends were trimmed by 4 bases and 5 bases, with 13 bases remaining between them. The germline V gene encodes CDR1 SQVTM and CDR2 ANQGSEA. The CDR3 loop reads CSVGGGKGDTQYF. The CDR3 DNA is TGCAGCGTTGGTGGCGGGAAGGGAGATACGCAGTATTTT.

The chain joins TRBV5-1 to TRBJ2-1, with D possibly being TRBD2 (5 bases). CDR1 SGHRS and CDR2 YFSETQ come from the germline V gene. V lost 4 bases to trimming and J lost 5 bases, with 10 bases between them. This CDR3 comprises 13 residues. CDR3 sequence: CASSLDGNNEQFF. CDR3 coding DNA: TGCGCCAGCAGCCTGGACGGGAACAATGAGCAGTTCTTC.

V gene TRBV27 combines with J gene TRBJ2-3, with 10 bases identical to TRBD2. Germline V gene lookup returns CDR1 MNHEY and CDR2 SMNVEV (reference sequence). Losses at the gene ends were 4 bases for V and 3 bases for J; bases not matched to a gene: 4. This CDR3 has 15 amino acids. As DNA, the CDR3 is TGTGCCAGCAGTTCGGGACTAGCGCGTACAGATACGCAGTATTTT. It translates to CASSSGLARTDTQYF.

The rearrangement joins TRBV2 to TRBJ1-1, with a tentative D call TRBD1 (5 bases). Per the germline V gene, CDR1 is SNHLY and CDR2 is FYNNEI. This CDR3 is built from 13 residues. V was clipped by 5 bases and J by 1 base, with 8 bases between them. This chain's CDR3 is CASSSQGNTEAFF. CDR3 nucleotides: TGTGCCAGCAGTTCCCAGGGGAACACTGAAGCTTTCTTT.

The chain recombines TRBV2 with TRBJ1-5, with 9 bases aligning to TRBD1. The CDR3 is 15 amino acids. V lost 5 bases and J lost 5; bases outside the gene matches: 7. Germline V lookup: CDR1 SNHLY, CDR2 FYNNEI. This CDR3 is CASSKTGGDDQPQHF. The CDR3 DNA is TGTGCCAGCAGTAAAACAGGGGGCGATGATCAGCCCCAGCATTTT.

The table lists this clone with a few counts. The rearrangement uses TRBV19 and TRBJ2-1; 11 bases agree with TRBD2. CDR3 length: 18 amino acids. Losses at the gene ends were 0 bases for V and 7 bases for J; bases not matched to a gene: 11. The germline CDR1 and CDR2 sequences are LNHDA and SQIVND (reference sequence). The CDR3 is CASSIEGASGRPMNEQFF. As DNA, the CDR3 is TGTGCCAGTAGTATAGAGGGGGCTAGCGGGAGGCCTATGAATGAGCAGTTCTTC.

V and J are TRBV5-1 and TRBJ2-7, with 7 bases that match TRBD2. V lost 1 base and J lost 6; bases outside the gene matches: 7. The CDR3 contains 14 residues. Germline V CDR1 and CDR2: SGHRS, YFSETQ. CDR3 sequence reads: CASSLFGEGSEQYF. Written as DNA, the CDR3 is TGCGCCAGCAGCTTGTTCGGGGAGGGCAGCGAGCAGTACTTC.

CDR3 loop: CASRPGGSYNSPLHF. The DNA for the CDR3 is TGTGCCAGCAGACCCGGGGGCTCCTATAATTCACCCCTCCACTTT. This chain uses TRBV27 with TRBJ1-6; D is perhaps TRBD1 (5 bases). Germline CDR1 MNHEY, CDR2 SMNVEV (reference sequence). This CDR3 is built from 15 residues. The germline V and J ends were trimmed by 6 bases and 0 bases, with 9 bases remaining between them.

This clone was observed a handful of times. The chain joins TRBV27 to TRBJ2-5; 7 bases align to TRBD2. The germline gives CDR1 MNHEY, CDR2 SMNVEV (reference sequence). The V gene end was trimmed by 3 bases and the J gene end by 5 bases; junction bases not matched to a gene: 6. The CDR3 has 14 residues. DNA for the CDR3: TGTGCCAGCAGTTTGGCTCACGGGGGGGAGACCCAGTACTTC. Protein: CASSLAHGGETQYF.

This clone was counted between two and nine times. The chain employs TRBV7-9 and TRBJ1-4, with 8 bases aligning to TRBD1. CDR1 is SEHNR, CDR2 FQNEAQ, per germline (reference sequence). V shed 2 bases and J 7 bases; nucleotides not matched to a gene: 6. This CDR3 has 15 amino acids. CDR3: CASSLSGGLGEKLFF. In DNA form, the CDR3 reads TGTGCCAGCAGCTTATCAGGGGGCTTAGGTGAAAAACTGTTTTTT.